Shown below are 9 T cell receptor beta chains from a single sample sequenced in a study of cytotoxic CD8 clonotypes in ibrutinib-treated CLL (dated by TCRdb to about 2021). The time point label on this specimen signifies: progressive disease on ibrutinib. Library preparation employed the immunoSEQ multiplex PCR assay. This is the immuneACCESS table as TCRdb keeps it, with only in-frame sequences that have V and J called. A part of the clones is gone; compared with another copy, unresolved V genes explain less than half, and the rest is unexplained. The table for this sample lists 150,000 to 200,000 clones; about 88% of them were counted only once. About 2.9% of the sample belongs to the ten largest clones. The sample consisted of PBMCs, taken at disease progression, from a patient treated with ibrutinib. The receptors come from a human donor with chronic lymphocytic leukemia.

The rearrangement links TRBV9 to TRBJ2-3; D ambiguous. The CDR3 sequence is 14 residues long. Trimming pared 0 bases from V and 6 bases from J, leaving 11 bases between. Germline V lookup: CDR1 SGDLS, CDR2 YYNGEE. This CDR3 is CASSVDLSADTQYF. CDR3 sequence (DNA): TGTGCCAGCAGCGTAGACCTGTCAGCGGATACGCAGTATTTT. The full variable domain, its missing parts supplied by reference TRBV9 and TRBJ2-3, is DSGVTQTPKHLITATGQRVTLRCSPRSGDLSVYWYQQSLDQGLQFLIQYYNGEERAKGNILERFSAQQFPDLHSELNLSSLELGDSALYFCASSVDLSADTQYFGPGTRLTVL.

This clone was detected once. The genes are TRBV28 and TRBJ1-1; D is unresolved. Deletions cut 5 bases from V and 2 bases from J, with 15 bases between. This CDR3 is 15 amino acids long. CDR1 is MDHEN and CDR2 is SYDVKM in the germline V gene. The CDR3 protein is CASSPSGEVNTEAFF. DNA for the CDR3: TGTGCCAGCAGTCCGTCAGGAGAGGTAAACACTGAAGCTTTCTTT.

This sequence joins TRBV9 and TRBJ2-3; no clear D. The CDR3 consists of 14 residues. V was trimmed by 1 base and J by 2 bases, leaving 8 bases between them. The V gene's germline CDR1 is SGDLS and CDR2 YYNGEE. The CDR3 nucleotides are TGTGCCAGCAGCGTAATGGCCCACACAGATACGCAGTATTTT. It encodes CASSVMAHTDTQYF.

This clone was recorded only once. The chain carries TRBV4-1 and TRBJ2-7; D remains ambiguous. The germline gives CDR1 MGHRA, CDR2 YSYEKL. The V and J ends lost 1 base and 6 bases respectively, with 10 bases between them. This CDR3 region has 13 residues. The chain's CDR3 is CASSQGERPEQYF. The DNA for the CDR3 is TGCGCCAGCAGCCAAGGGGAACGGCCCGAGCAGTACTTC.

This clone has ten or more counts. In DNA, the CDR3 is TGTGCCAGCAGAAGAGGGGAGCTGTTTTTT. It is translated as CASRRGELFF. The chain couples TRBV9 to TRBJ2-2; D unclear. Trimming removed 5 bases from V and 8 bases from J, with 4 bases in between. Looked up from germline, CDR1 is SGDLS and CDR2 is YYNGEE. The CDR3 loop spans 10 amino acids. The full variable domain, rest sourced from reference TRBV9 and TRBJ2-2, is DSGVTQTPKHLITATGQRVTLRCSPRSGDLSVYWYQQSLDQGLQFLIQYYNGEERAKGNILERFSAQQFPDLHSELNLSSLELGDSALYFCASRRGELFFGEGSRLTVL.

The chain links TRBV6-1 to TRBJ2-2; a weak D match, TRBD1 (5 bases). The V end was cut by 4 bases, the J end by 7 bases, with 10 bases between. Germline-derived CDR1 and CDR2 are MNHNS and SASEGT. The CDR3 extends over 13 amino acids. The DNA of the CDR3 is TGTGCCAGCAGTGTAACGACAGACGGGGAGCTGTTTTTT. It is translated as CASSVTTDGELFF.

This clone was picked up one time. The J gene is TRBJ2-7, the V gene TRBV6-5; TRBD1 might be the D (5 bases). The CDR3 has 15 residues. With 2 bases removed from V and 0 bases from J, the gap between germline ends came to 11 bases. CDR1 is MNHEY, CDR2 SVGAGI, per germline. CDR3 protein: CASSYVRGSSYEQYF. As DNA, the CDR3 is TGTGCCAGCAGTTACGTTAGGGGTAGCTCCTACGAGCAGTACTTC.

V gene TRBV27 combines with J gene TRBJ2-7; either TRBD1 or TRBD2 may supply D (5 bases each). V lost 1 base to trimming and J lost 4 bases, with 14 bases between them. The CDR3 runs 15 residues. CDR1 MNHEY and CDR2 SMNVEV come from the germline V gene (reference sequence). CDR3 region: CASSLYWDPRYEQYF. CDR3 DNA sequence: TGTGCCAGCAGTTTATATTGGGACCCCCGTTACGAGCAGTACTTC.

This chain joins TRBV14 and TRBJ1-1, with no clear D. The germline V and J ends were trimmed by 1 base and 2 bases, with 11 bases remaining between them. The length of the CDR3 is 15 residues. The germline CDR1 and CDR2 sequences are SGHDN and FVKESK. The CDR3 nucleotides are TGTGCCAGCAGCCAAGCTCTAGGAGGCAACACTGAAGCTTTCTTT. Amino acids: CASSQALGGNTEAFF. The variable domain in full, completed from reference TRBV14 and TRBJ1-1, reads EAGVTQFPSHSVIEKGQTVTLRCDPISGHDNLYWYRRVMGKEIKFLLHFVKESKQDESGMPNNRFLAERTGGTYSTLKVQPAELEDSGVYFCASSQALGGNTEAFFGQGTRLTVV.